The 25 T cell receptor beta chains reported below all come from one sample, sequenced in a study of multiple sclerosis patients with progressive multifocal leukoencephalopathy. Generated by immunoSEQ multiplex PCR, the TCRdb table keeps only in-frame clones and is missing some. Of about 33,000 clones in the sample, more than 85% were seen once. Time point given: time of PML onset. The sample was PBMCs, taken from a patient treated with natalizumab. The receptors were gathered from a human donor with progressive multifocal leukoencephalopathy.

The CDR3 region has the DNA TGTGCCAGCAGCCTCGAAGGAACCTATGGCTACACCTTC. This encodes CASSLEGTYGYTF. The V call is TRBV7-9, the J call TRBJ1-2; D unclear. The germline V gene encodes CDR1 SEHNR and CDR2 FQNEAQ (reference sequence). V lost 5 bases, J lost 4 bases, and 11 bases lay in between. The CDR3 runs to 13 residues.

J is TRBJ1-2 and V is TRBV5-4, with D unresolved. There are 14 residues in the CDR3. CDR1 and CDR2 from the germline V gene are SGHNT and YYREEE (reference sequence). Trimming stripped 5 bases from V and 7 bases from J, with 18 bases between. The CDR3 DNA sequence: TGTGCCAGCAGGGGCGGGTCTCGAGCGTCTGGCTACACCTTC. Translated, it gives CASRGGSRASGYTF. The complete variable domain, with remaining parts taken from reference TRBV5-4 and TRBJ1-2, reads ETGVTQSPTHLIKTRGQQVTLRCSSQSGHNTVSWYQQALGQGPQFIFQYYREEENGRGNFPPRFSGLQFPNYSSELNVNALELDDSALYLCASRGGSRASGYTFGSGTRLTVV.

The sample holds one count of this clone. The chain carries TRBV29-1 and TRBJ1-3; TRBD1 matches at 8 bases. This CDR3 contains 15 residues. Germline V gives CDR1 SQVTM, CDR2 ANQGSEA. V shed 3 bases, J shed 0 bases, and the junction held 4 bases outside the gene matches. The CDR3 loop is CSVDATGDSGNTIYF. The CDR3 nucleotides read TGCAGCGTTGACGCGACAGGGGACTCTGGAAACACCATATATTTT.

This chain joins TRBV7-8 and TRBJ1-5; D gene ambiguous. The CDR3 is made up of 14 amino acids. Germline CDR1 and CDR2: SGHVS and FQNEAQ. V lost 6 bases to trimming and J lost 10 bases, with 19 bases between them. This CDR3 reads CASSSPVSPAPQHF. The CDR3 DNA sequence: TGTGCCAGCAGTTCCCCGGTGAGCCCAGCCCCCCAGCATTTT.

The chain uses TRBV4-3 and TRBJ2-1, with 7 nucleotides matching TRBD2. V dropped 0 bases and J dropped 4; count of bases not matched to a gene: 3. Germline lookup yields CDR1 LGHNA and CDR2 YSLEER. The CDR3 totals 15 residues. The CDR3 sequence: CASSQDGGVYNEQFF. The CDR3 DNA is TGCGCCAGCAGCCAAGATGGGGGGGTGTACAATGAGCAGTTCTTC.

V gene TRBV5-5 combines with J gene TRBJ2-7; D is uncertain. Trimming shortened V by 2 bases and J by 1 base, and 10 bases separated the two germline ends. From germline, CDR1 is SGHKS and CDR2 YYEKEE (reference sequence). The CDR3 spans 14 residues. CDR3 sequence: CASSLRGVSYEQYF. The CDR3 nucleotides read TGTGCCAGCAGCTTAAGAGGAGTTTCCTACGAGCAGTACTTC.

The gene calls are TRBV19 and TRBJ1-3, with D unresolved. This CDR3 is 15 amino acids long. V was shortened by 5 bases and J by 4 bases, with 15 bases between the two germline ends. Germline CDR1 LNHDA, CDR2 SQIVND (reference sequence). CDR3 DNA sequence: TGTGCCAGTAGTCCGCTAGATTTGCTCGGAAACACCATATATTTT. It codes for CASSPLDLLGNTIYF.

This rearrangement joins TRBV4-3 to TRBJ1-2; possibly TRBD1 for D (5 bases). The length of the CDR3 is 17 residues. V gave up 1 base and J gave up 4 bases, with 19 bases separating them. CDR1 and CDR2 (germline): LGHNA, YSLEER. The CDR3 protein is CASSQVVRQGDLYGYTF. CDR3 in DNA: TGCGCCAGCAGCCAAGTCGTCCGGCAGGGCGACCTCTATGGCTACACCTTC.

The CDR3 protein is CASSSLAGTGVYGYTF. CDR3 nucleotides: TGTGCCAGCAGTTCTTTAGCCGGGACAGGTGTATATGGCTACACCTTC. V is TRBV27 and J is TRBJ1-2; 8 bases align to TRBD1. With V trimmed by 4 bases and J by 5 bases, 12 bases remained unmatched. The germline gives CDR1 MNHEY, CDR2 SMNVEV (reference sequence). The CDR3 totals 16 residues.

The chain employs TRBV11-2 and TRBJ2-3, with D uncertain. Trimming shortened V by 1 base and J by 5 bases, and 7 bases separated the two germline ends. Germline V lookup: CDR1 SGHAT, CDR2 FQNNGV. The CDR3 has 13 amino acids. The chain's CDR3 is CASSLGVGDTQYF. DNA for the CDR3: TGTGCCAGCAGCTTAGGTGTGGGAGATACGCAGTATTTT.

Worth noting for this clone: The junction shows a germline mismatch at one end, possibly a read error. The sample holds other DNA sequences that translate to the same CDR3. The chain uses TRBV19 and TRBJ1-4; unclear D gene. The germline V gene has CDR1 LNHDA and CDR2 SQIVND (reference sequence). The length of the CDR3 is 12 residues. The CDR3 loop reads CASSGRFEKLFF. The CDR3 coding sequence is TGTGCCAGTAGCGGCCGGTTTGAAAAACTGTTTTTC.

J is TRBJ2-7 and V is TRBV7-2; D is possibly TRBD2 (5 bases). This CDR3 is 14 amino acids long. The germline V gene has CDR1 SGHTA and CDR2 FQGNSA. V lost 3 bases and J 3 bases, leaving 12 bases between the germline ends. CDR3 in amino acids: CASSLSREYYEQYF. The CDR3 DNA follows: TGTGCCAGCAGCTTGAGCCGGGAATACTACGAGCAGTACTTC.

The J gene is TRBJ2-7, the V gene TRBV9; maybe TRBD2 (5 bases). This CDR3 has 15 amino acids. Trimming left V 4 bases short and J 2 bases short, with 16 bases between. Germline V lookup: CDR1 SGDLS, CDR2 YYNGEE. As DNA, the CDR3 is TGTGCCAGCAGCCCTAGCCTCGACCGCCCCTACGAGCAGTACTTC. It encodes CASSPSLDRPYEQYF.

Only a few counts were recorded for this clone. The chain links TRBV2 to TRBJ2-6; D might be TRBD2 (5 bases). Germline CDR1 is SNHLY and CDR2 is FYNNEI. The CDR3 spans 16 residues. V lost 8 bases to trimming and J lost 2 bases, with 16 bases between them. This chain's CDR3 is CASLGPLGAGANVLTF. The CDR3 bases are TGTGCCAGCCTAGGGCCCCTCGGGGCTGGGGCCAACGTCCTGACTTTC.

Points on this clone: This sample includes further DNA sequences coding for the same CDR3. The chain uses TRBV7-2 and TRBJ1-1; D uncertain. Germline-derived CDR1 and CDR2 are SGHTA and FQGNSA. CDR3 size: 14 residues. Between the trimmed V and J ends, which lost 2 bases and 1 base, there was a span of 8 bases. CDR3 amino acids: CASSLSGRNTEAFF. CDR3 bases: TGTGCCAGCAGCTTATCCGGCAGGAACACTGAAGCTTTCTTT.

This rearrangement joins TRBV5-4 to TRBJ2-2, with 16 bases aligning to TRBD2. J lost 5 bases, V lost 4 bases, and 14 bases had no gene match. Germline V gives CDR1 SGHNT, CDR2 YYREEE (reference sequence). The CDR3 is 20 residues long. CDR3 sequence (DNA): TGTGCCAGCAGCCAGGGACAGGGACTAGCGGGAGGGCCGGGGACCGGGGAGCTGTTTTTT. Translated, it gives CASSQGQGLAGGPGTGELFF.

CDR3 nucleotide sequence: TGTGCCAGCAGTTTAAAGGGCAGGGGAGGGCTGAACACCGGGGAGCTGTTTTTT. Residues: CASSLKGRGGLNTGELFF. This sequence joins TRBV27 and TRBJ2-2; TRBD2 is a possible D gene (7 bases). This CDR3 region has 18 residues. V was shortened by 2 bases and J by 1 base, with 17 bases between the two germline ends. Per the germline V gene, CDR1 is MNHEY and CDR2 is SMNVEV (reference sequence).

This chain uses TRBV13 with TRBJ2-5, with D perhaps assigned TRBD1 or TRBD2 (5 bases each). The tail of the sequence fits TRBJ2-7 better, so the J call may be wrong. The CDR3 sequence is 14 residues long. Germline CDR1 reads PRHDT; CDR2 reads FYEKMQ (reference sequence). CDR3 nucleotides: TGTGCCAGCAGCACGGGACGGGTGTACTACGAGCAGTACTTC. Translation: CASSTGRVYYEQYF.

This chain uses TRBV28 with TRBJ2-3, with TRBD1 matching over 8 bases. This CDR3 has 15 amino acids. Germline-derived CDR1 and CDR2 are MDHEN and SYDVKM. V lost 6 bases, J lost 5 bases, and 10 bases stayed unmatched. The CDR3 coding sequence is TGTGCCAGCAGCTCTCCAGGGGGCGCGGGAGATACGCAGTATTTT. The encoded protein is CASSSPGGAGDTQYF.

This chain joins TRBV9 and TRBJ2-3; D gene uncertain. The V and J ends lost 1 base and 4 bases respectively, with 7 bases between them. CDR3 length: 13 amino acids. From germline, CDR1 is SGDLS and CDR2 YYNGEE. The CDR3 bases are TGTGCCAGCAGCGTATCTCTGGCAGATACGCAGTATTTT. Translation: CASSVSLADTQYF.

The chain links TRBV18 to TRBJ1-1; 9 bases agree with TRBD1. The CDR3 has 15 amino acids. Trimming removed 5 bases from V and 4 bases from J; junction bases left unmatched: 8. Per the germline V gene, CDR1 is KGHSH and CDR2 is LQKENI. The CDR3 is CASSATGGGSTEAFF. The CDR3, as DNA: TGTGCCAGCTCAGCAACAGGGGGCGGGAGCACTGAAGCTTTCTTT. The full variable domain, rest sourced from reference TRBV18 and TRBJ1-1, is NAGVMQNPRHLVRRRGQEARLRCSPMKGHSHVYWYRQLPEEGLKFMVYLQKENIIDESGMPKERFSAEFPKEGPSILRIQQVVRGDSAAYFCASSATGGGSTEAFFGQGTRLTVV.

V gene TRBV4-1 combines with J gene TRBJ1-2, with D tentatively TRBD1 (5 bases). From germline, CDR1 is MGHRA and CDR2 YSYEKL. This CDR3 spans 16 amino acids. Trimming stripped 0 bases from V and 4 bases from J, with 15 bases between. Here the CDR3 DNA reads TGCGCCAGCAGCCAAGAAGGTGGAGGGACCATCTATGGCTACACCTTC. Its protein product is CASSQEGGGTIYGYTF.

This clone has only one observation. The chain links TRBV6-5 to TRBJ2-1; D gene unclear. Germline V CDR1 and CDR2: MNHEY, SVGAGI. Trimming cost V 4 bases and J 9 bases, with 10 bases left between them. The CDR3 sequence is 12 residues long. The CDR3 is CASSSRTGEQFF. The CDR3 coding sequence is TGTGCCAGCAGTTCAAGGACCGGTGAGCAGTTCTTC.

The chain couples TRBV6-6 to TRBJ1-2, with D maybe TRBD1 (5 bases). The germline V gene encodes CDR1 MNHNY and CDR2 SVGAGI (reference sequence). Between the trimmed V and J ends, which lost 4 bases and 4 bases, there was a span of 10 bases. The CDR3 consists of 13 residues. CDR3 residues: CASSSRAPYGYTF. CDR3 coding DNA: TGTGCCAGCAGTTCCAGGGCCCCCTATGGCTACACCTTC.

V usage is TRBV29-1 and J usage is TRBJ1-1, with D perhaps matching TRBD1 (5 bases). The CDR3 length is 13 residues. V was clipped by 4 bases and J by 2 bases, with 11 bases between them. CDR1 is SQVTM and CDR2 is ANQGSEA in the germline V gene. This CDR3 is CSVVQGLNTEAFF. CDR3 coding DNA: TGCAGCGTTGTGCAGGGACTAAACACTGAAGCTTTCTTT.